Sequencing of this T cell receptor beta chain was carried out in a study of cytomegalovirus exposure and HLA in healthy donors. Findings and limits, study-wide: The TCR clusters that emerged in the first cohort tended, a later analysis found, to co-occur in the roughly 120 validation repertoires.

Of note for this clone: Its antigen is unknown.

After removal of 5 bases from V and 6 bases from J, the junction contained 13 bases not matched to a gene. Germline loops: CDR1 SGHDN, CDR2 FVKESK. The CDR3 length is 16 residues. Some clones are missing from TCRdb's copy, which holds only in-frame ones; the method was immunoSEQ multiplex PCR. The table shows 150,000 to 200,000 clones, with about 85% occurring only once. This chain uses TRBV14 with TRBJ1-1; 9 nucleotides line up with TRBD1. The TCR sequence derives from a man younger than 35 in good health and CMV-seropositive. Sequencing used PBMCs. The CDR3 DNA is TGTGCCAGCAGCTATGACCCCGGACAGGGGTTGCCTGAAGCTTTCTTT. As protein: CASSYDPGQGLPEAFF.